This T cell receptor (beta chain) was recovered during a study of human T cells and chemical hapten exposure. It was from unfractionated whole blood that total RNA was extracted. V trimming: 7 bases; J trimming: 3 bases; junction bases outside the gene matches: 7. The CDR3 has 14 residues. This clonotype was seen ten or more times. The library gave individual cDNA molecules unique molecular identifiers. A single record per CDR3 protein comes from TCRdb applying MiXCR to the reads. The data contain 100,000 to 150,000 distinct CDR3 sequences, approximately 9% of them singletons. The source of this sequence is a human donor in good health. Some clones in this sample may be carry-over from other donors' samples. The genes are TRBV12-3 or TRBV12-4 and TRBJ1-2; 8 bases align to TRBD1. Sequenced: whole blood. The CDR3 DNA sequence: TGTGCCAGCAATCGACAGGGGCGCCACTATGGCTACACCTTC. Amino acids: CASNRQGRHYGYTF.